This T cell receptor (beta chain) was obtained from a study of blood T cell repertoires in COVID-19 (dated by TCRdb to 2018 to 2021). Context from the whole study: Samples from collaborators originated in the United States, Italy and Spain and spanned both the acute and convalescent phases of COVID-19. Deeply sampled blood TCRbeta repertoires from subjects exposed to, actively infected with, or recovered from COVID-19 were included in the dataset. The samples were drawn from two sources: the first 160 participants of the ongoing ImmuneRACE study, and 1,000 to 1,500 subjects contributed by 6 global collaborators. The prospective study material was composed of cDNA or gDNA derived from T cells, B-cell-depleted T cells, or PBMCs. Where HLA class I and class II types were available, the types were taken from metadata supplied by the sample provider, not from assay-based typing. The repertoires were made available in a free public database intended to serve as a resource for research on the immune response to SARS-CoV-2. Nearly every sample came with metadata listing a de-identified subject ID, COVID-19 status, age in years and sex.

TCRbeta CDR3 regions were amplified from genomic DNA by means of the immunoSEQ Assay, a bias-controlled multiplex PCR. From the authors' description of their analysis: Within the assay, amplification of reference gene primers was used to estimate how many nucleated cells each sample contained. Sequence reads were collapsed and filtered to measure the absolute abundance of every unique TCRbeta CDR3 rearrangement. For each sample, productive Simpson clonality was calculated as the square root of Simpson's diversity index over productive rearrangements. TCRdb mirrors the immuneACCESS table, restricted to in-frame sequences. Some clones are absent from its copies; in checked studies, under half trace to an unresolved V gene, and the reason for the others is unknown. The V and J calls and the clone size are those of that table, but D and trimming were determined from the DNA. The sample table shows some 300,000 clones, and around 90% are seen once. 0.8% to 1.3% of the sample comes from the top ten.

Via the germline V gene, CDR1 is MDHEN and CDR2 SYDVKM. The CDR3 starts with the cysteine, ends with the phenylalanine, and has 18 residues. Only the CDR3 DNA is retained, 54 bases long and in frame from the first base. V trim: 1 base; J trim: 6 bases; unmatched bases: 11. Beyond this particular receptor, the publication reports: The amount of clinical and demographic metadata varied by source and participant and was provided uncurated.

In Seattle, one collaborating source enrolled patients while the infection was active and tracked those patients longitudinally over the course of disease. Each collaborating institution followed its own protocols to collect whole blood in K2EDTA tubes. For TCRbeta analysis, collaborators shipped samples as frozen whole blood, isolated PBMCs, or DNA extracted from either of those sample types. Of note for this clone: This receptor's antigen is unknown. No much larger clone is present one base from it, and per-base qualities are unavailable.

Recombination joined TRBV28 with TRBJ1-6, with 8 bases aligning to TRBD1. The TCR originated in a woman aged 35 to 49 with COVID-19, enrolled during active disease. Sequenced material: peripheral blood. Here the CDR3 is given as CASSLYVPGGLLNSPLHF. The nucleotides read TGTGCCAGCAGTTTATATGTCCCAGGGGGCCTCCTTAATTCACCCCTCCACTTT.